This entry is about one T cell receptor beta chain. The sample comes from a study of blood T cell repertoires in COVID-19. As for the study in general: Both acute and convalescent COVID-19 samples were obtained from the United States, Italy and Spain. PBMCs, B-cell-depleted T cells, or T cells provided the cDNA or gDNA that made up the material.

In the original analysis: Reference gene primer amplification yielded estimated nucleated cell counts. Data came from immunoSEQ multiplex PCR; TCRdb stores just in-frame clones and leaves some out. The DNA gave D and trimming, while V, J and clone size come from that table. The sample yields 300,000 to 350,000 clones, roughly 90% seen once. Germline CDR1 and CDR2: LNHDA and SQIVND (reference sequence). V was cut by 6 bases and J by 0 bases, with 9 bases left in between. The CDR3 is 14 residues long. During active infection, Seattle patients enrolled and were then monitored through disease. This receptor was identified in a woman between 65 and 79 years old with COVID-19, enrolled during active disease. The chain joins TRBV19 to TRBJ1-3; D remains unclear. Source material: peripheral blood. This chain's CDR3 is CASRELLSGNTIYF. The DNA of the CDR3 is TGTGCCAGTAGGGAACTACTCTCTGGAAACACCATATATTTT. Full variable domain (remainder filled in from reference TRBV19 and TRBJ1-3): DGGITQSPKYLFRKEGQNVTLSCEQNLNHDAMYWYRQDPGQGLRLIYYSQIVNDFQKGDIAEGYSVSREKKESFPLTVTSAQKNPTAFYLCASRELLSGNTIYFGEGSWLTVV.